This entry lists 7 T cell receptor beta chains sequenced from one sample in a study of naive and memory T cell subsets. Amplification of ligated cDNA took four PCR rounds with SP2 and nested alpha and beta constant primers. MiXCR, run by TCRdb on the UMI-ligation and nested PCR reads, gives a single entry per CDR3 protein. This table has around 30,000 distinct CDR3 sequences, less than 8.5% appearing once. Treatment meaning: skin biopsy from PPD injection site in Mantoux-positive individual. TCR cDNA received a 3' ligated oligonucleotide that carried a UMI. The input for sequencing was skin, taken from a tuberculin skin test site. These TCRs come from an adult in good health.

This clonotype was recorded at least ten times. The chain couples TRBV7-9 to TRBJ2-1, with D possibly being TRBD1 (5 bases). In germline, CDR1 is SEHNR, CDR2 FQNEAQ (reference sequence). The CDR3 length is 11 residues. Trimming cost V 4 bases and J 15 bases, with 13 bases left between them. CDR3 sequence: CASSWGPIWFF. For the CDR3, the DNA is TGTGCCAGCAGCTGGGGCCCTATTTGGTTCTTC.

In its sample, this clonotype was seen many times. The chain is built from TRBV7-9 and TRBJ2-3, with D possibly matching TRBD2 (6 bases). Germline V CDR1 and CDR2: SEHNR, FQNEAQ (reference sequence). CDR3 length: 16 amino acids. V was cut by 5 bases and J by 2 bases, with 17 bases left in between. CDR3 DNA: TGTGCCAGCAGCGGACGAGCGGGTACGTTCACAGATACGCAGTATTTT. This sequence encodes CASSGRAGTFTDTQYF.

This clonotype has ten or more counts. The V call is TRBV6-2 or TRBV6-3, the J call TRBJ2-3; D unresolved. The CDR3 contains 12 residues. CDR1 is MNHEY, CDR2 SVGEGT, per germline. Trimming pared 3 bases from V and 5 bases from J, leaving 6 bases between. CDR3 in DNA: TGTGCCAGCAGTTATTGGGAAGATACGCAGTATTTT. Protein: CASSYWEDTQYF.

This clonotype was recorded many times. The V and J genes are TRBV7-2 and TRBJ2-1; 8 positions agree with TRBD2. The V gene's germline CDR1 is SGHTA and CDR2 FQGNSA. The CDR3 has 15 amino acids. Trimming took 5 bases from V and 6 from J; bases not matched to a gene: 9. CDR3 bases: TGTGCCAGCAGCCTTAGGGTAGCGGGGAGCAATGAGCAGTTCTTC. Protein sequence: CASSLRVAGSNEQFF.

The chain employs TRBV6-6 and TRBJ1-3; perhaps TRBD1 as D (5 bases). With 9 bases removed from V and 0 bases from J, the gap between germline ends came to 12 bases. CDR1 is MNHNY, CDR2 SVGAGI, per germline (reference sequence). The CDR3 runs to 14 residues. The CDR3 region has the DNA TGTGCCAGTTCCAGGGCCAGCTCTGGAAACACCATATATTTT. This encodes CASSRASSGNTIYF.

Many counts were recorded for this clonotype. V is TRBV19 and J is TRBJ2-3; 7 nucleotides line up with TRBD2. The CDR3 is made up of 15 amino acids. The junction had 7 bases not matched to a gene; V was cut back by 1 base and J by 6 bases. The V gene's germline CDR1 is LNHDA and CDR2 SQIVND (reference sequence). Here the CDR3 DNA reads TGTGCCAGTAGTATAGGAGGCGGGGGAGCCGATACGCAGTATTTT. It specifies CASSIGGGGADTQYF.

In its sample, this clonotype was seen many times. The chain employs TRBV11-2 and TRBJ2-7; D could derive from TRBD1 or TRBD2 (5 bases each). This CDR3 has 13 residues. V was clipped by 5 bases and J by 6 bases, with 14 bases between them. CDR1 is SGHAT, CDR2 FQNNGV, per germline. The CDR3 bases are TGTGCCAGCAGCACGGGACCCACTGGCGAGCAGTACTTC. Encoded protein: CASSTGPTGEQYF. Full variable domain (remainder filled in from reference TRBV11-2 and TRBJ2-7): EAGVAQSPRYKIIEKRQSVAFWCNPISGHATLYWYQQILGQGPKLLIQFQNNGVVDDSQLPKDRFSAERLKGVDSTLKIQPAKLEDSAVYLCASSTGPTGEQYFGPGTRLTVT.